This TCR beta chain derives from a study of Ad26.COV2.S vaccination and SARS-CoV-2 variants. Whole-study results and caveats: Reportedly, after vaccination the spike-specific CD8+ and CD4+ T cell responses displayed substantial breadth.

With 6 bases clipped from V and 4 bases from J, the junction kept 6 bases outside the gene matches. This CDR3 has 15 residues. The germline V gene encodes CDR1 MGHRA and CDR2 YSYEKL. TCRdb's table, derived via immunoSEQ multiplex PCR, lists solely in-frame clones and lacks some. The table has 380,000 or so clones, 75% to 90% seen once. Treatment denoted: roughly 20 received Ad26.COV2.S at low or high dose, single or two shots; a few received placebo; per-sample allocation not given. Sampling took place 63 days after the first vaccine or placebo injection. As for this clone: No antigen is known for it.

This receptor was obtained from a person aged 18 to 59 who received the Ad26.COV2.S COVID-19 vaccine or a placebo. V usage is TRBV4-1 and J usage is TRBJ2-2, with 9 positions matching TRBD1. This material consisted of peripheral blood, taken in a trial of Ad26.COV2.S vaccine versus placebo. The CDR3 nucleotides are TGCGCCAGCAGGCCGACAGGGGGAACCACCGGGGAGCTGTTTTTT. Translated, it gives CASRPTGGTTGELFF.